The 2 T cell receptor beta chains below all came from one sample that was sequenced in a study of cytomegalovirus exposure and HLA in healthy donors (dated by TCRdb to 2016 to 2017). Library creation used the immunoSEQ multiplex PCR assay. For the multiplex PCR, a mixture combining 60 forward primers for TCR Vbeta segments and 13 reverse primers for TCR Jbeta segments was used. This is the immuneACCESS table as TCRdb keeps it, with only in-frame sequences that have V and J called. A part of the clones is gone; compared with another copy, unresolved V genes explain less than half, and the rest is unexplained. For this sample the table gives 110,000 to 150,000 clones, of which more than 7.5% were detected only once. The top ten clonotypes cover 1.8% of the sample. Sequenced: PBMCs. The receptors shown here come from a man in his forties or fifties in good health and CMV-seronegative.

The chain uses TRBV19 and TRBJ1-1; 7 bases map to TRBD1. Losses at the gene ends were 2 bases for V and 5 bases for J; bases not matched to a gene: 14. The CDR3 runs to 17 residues. CDR1 is LNHDA and CDR2 is SQIVND in the germline V gene (reference sequence). Written as DNA, the CDR3 is TGTGCCAGTAGTATACTTGGGCAGGGGGTAATGTGGACTGAAGCTTTCTTT. Protein product: CASSILGQGVMWTEAFF.

This sequence joins TRBV6-1 and TRBJ2-7; possible D gene TRBD2, 5 bases. This CDR3 has 15 amino acids. V lost 1 base to trimming and J lost 3 bases, with 13 bases between them. Germline CDR1 reads MNHNS; CDR2 reads SASEGT. This chain's CDR3 is CASSEGRGGYYEQYF. The CDR3 region has the DNA TGTGCCAGCAGTGAAGGGCGCGGCGGGTACTACGAGCAGTACTTC.